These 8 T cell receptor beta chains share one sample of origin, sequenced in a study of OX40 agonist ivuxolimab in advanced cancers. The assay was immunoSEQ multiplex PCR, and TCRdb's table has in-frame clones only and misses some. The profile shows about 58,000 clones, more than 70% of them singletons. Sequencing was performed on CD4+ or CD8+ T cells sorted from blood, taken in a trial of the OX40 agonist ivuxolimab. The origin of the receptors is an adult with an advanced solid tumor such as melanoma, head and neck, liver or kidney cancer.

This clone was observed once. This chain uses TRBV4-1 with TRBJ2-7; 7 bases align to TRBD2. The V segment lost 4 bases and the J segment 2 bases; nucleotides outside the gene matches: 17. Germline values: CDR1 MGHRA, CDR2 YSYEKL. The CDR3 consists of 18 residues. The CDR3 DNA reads TGCGCCAGCAGCCCCGCCTCCCTTGGGGCGGGGGAGACCTACGAGCAGTACTTC. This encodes CASSPASLGAGETYEQYF.

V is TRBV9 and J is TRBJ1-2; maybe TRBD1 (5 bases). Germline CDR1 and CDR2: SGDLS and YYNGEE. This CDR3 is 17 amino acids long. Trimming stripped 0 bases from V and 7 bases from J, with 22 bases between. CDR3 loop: CASSVGPPGGGYFGYTF. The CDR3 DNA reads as TGTGCCAGCAGCGTAGGCCCCCCGGGGGGAGGATATTTTGGCTACACCTTC.

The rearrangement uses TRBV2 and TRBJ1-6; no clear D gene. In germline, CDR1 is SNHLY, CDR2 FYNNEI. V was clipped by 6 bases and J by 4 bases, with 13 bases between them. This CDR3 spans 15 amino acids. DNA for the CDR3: TGTGCCAGCAGCCGAAGAACGGGTTATAATTCACCCCTCCACTTT. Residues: CASSRRTGYNSPLHF. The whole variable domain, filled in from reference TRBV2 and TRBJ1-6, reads EPEVTQTPSHQVTQMGQEVILRCVPISNHLYFYWYRQILGQKVEFLVSFYNNEISEKSEIFDDQFSVERPDGSNFTLKIRSTKLEDSAMYFCASSRRTGYNSPLHFGNGTRLTVT.

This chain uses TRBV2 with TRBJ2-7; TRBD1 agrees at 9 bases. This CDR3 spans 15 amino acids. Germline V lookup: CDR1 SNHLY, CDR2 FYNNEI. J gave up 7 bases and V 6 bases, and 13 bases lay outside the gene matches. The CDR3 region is CASSTGGAASREQYF. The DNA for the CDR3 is TGTGCCAGCAGCACAGGGGGCGCGGCCAGCCGGGAGCAGTACTTC.

The CDR3 sequence: CASSSTGASDTQYF. Written as DNA, the CDR3 is TGTGCCAGCAGTTCGACGGGGGCGTCAGATACGCAGTATTTT. This chain connects TRBV6-5 to TRBJ2-3, with D possibly being TRBD1 or TRBD2 (6 bases each). Germline V CDR1 and CDR2: MNHEY, SVGAGI. The length of the CDR3 is 14 residues. Trimming took 4 bases from V and 4 from J, leaving 12 bases between them.

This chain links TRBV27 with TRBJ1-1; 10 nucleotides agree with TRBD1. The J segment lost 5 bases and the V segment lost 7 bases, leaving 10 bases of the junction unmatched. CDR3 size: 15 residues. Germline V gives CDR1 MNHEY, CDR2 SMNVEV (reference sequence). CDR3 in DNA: TGTGCCAGCACCATAGGGGGGACAGGGGTGACTGAAGCTTTCTTT. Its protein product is CASTIGGTGVTEAFF.

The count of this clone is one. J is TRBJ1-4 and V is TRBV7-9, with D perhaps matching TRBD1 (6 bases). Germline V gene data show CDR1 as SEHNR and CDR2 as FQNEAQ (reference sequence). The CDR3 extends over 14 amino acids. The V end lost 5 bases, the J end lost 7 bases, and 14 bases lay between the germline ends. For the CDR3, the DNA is TGTGCCAGCAGCCAGGACAGCTCTGGTGAAAAACTGTTTTTT. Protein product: CASSQDSSGEKLFF.

DNA of the CDR3: TGTGCTAGTGCCCAAGACTATGAAAAACTGTTTTTT. This translates into CASAQDYEKLFF. V gene TRBV12-5 combines with J gene TRBJ1-4, with unresolved D. The CDR3 runs to 12 residues. CDR1 is LGHNT, CDR2 FRNRAP, per germline. Trimming stripped 7 bases from V and 6 bases from J, with 9 bases between.